This T cell receptor beta chain was recovered during a study of CD8+CD57+ T cells in acquired aplastic anemia. The overall study: The average for DNA from sorted CD4+ and CD8+ cells was roughly 3 ug. Among healthy donors, CD4+ cells averaged roughly 9.8 million reads. Overall study findings and caveats: Patients and controls had CD8+ Simpson's diversity values that were not significantly distinct.

Using genomic DNA as the template, TCR beta VDJ and CDR3 profiling was carried out. MiXCR, applied by TCRdb to the reads, yields one record per CDR3 protein. The sample carries about 420,000 distinct CDR3 sequences, 55% to 70% recorded once. The CDR3 runs to 17 residues. V was pared by 0 bases and J by 0 bases, with 13 bases between. Germline V gives CDR1 SGHRS, CDR2 YFSETQ. At least ten counts were recorded for this clonotype. Antigen specificity is unknown. The sample taken for sequencing was sorted CD4+, CD8+, or CD8+CD57+ T cells (not recorded which) from PBMCs. The source of this sequence is a human donor in good health, serving as a control. The chain joins TRBV5-1 to TRBJ1-3; a weak D match, TRBD1 (6 bases). The CDR3 is CASSLGYRDSSGNTIYF. The CDR3 DNA reads as TGCGCCAGCAGCTTGGGGTACAGGGATTCCTCTGGAAACACCATATATTTT. The full variable domain, rest sourced from reference TRBV5-1 and TRBJ1-3, is KAGVTQTPRYLIKTRGQQVTLSCSPISGHRSVSWYQQTPGQGLQFLFEYFSETQRNKGNFPGRFSGRQFSNSRSEMNVSTLELGDSALYLCASSLGYRDSSGNTIYFGEGSWLTVV.